Listed below are T cell receptor beta chains from one sample, sequenced in a study of cytomegalovirus exposure and HLA in healthy donors. Assay used: immunoSEQ multiplex PCR; TCRdb lists only in-frame clones, some missing. The sample includes 57,000 or so clones, 90% to 96% of them seen just once. Source material: PBMCs. Every receptor here comes from a man aged 18 to 30 in good health and CMV-seronegative. Both conserved end residues are part of each CDR3.

>TRBV19
CASSWAPTDTQYF
>TRBV7-9
CASSGRDRKETQYF
>TRBV19
CASTQTGVGTEAFF
>TRBV30
CAWLKGSVYNEQFF
>TRBV5-1
CASSLGLAESFGANVLTF
>TRBV7-2
CASSSAVTSTDTQYF
>TRBV5-1
CASSPRTSGRPDTQYF
>TRBV5-1
CASRRTGMNTEAFF
>TRBV7-2
CASSLGSGLGTEAFF
>TRBV10-2
CASSEDQGFYEQYF
>TRBV4-1
CASSQANQGHEQYF
>TRBV7-9
CASSFSRGVDEQYF
>TRBV5-1
CASSLERGTEAFF
>TRBV5-1
CASSLRVLAGNSYEQYF
>TRBV19
CASSKLAAMNTGELFF
>TRBV30
CAWIRRGGDTEAFF
>TRBV10-3
CAISGSSGSRHEQYF
>TRBV29-1
CSVETSGASTDTQYF
>TRBV11-3
CASSLGFQGYSNQPQHF
>TRBV4-2
CASSQEFSGRALEQFF
>TRBV29-1
CSADRDTEAFF
>TRBV30
CAWSTLQETQYF
>TRBV2
CASGGQGNYGYTF
>TRBV7-7
CASSTTGVQETQYF
>TRBV27
CASSRGQGFFRETQYF
>TRBV5-1
CASSFSGMSDTQYF
>TRBV7-9
CASSLVGTSQETQYF
>TRBV15
CATSTTLGSYNEQFF
>TRBV25-1
CASSGGLSTDTQYF
>TRBV10-3
CAINTGTSGYNEQFF
>TRBV30
CAWSVPRGGSEAFF
>TRBV4-2
CASSQAGGISGNTIYF
>TRBV7-2
CASSPRGRGNQPQHF
>TRBV28
CASSLFLMSGTDTQYF
>TRBV4-1
CASSQGTGIREQYF
>TRBV5-6
CASSLERGTEAFF
>TRBV27
CASTAGTVGYNEQFF
>TRBV4-1
CASSQEGEGSNQPQHF
>TRBV7-8
CASSREGQDKLGYGYTF
>TRBV15
CATSRAITGTGEQYF
>TRBV11-2
CASSEGLAYYYEQYF
>TRBV6-1
CASSEVTYSNQPQHF
>TRBV9
CASSVGGYHNEQFF
>TRBV27
CASSLGTSGEFNEQFF
>TRBV7-9
CASSETITGELFF
>TRBV4-1
CASSQVHADSPTYNEQFF
>TRBV5-5
CASGWTGLGEAFF
>TRBV4-1
CASSLRDIYNEQFF
>TRBV18
CASSYLAGGIPEQYF
>TRBV11-2
CASSSLRGSYEQYF
>TRBV5-1
CASSYSVGDYEQYF
>TRBV6-6
CASRLIGGTEAFF
>TRBV11-3
CASSKGLAASYEQYF
>TRBV2
CASRTDSTSYSNQPQHF
>TRBV21-1
CASRGPLYEQYF
>TRBV9
CASTRTTPYEQYF
>TRBV21-1
CASRLAGDEQFF
>TRBV5-6
CASSLFSSYEQYF
>TRBV15
CATSRDRGRGPDTQYF